A selection of T cell receptor beta chains follows, all from one sample in a study of regulatory T cells in long-lasting Graves disease. TCRdb re-called the multiplex PCR reads with MiXCR, one entry per CDR3 protein. The sample consists of 400,000 to 500,000 distinct CDR3 sequences, 20% to 25% of them appearing once. Sample: peripheral blood mononuclear cells (PBMCs), taken when the disease was refractory, from a patient treated with antithyroid drugs. Source of these receptors: a female donor with Graves disease. Both conserved end residues are part of each CDR3. A D gene is named only where the DNA matches it firmly. Clone size, where shown, is once, few, many, or a class for clones that have expanded.

size	D	V	J	DNA	CDR3
-	-	TRBV29-1	TRBJ2-2	TGCAGCGTCGCGAGGGGGGATCGAACCGGGGAGCTGTTTTTT	CSVARGDRTGELFF
many	TRBD2	TRBV11-2	TRBJ2-5	TGTGCCAGCAGCTCCGGGACTAGCGGGGGGACACAAGAGACCCAGTACTTC	CASSSGTSGGTQETQYF
once	-	TRBV4-1	TRBJ2-5	TGCGCCAGCAGCCAAGACTGGGGTAGAGGAGAGACCCAGTACTTC	CASSQDWGRGETQYF
many	-	TRBV20-1	TRBJ1-2	TGCAGTGCTAGCGGGGATGACTATGGCTACACCTTC	CSASGDDYGYTF
-	-	TRBV19	TRBJ2-2	TGTGCCAGTGCGGTGCAGGGGAACACCGGGGAGCTGTTTTTT	CASAVQGNTGELFF
few	-	TRBV7-2	TRBJ2-7	TGTGCCAGCAGCTTAGACCTGATTACTACCTACGAGCAGTACTTC	CASSLDLITTYEQYF
few	-	TRBV18	TRBJ2-7	TGTGCCAGCTCCCCGCCCAGGCGAGGGGGCTACGAGCAGTACTTC	CASSPPRRGGYEQYF
few	TRBD2	TRBV12-3/TRBV12-4	TRBJ2-3	TGTGCCAGCAGTTCGGGACTAGCGGGTACGCAGTATTTT	CASSSGLAGTQYF
-	-	TRBV13	TRBJ1-1	TGTGCCAGCAGCTTAGGTTTTAGGGACGCTTTCTTT	CASSLGFRDAFF
many	-	TRBV7-7	TRBJ2-5	TGTGCTAGCAGCAAAGACCAGCAAGAGACCCAGTACTTC	CASSKDQQETQYF
few	-	TRBV30	TRBJ1-6	TGTGCCTGGAAATCAAGGAATTCACCCCTCCACTTT	CAWKSRNSPLHF
-	TRBD2	TRBV20-1	TRBJ2-5	TGCAGTGCTAGAGATCGGGGGGTCCAAGAGACCCAGTACTTC	CSARDRGVQETQYF
many	-	TRBV24-1	TRBJ2-5	TGTGCCACCAGTGATGTACAGGGTGGAGAAGAGACCCAGTACTTC	CATSDVQGGEETQYF
few	-	TRBV9	TRBJ2-2	TGTGCCAGCAGCTCACGAGGAAGCGCGGCCGGGGAGCTGTTTTTT	CASSSRGSAAGELFF
-	-	TRBV19	TRBJ2-7	TGTGCCAGTAGTATGGACAGATCCTACGAGCAGTACTTC	CASSMDRSYEQYF
-	-	TRBV12-3/TRBV12-4	TRBJ2-7	TGTGCCAGCAGTTTTGAGGGACACCCCTACGAGCAGTACTTC	CASSFEGHPYEQYF
many	-	TRBV12-3/TRBV12-4	TRBJ2-5	TGTGCCAGCTCCGACTTGTACCAAGAGACCCAGTACTTC	CASSDLYQETQYF
many	-	TRBV12-3/TRBV12-4	TRBJ1-2	TGTGCCAGCAGTTTACGGCAGGGACGATGGAATGGCTACACCTTC	CASSLRQGRWNGYTF
many	TRBD2	TRBV20-1	TRBJ2-5	TGCAGTGCTTCGCGGATAGCGGGAGGGAACCAAGAGACCCAGTACTTC	CSASRIAGGNQETQYF
many	-	TRBV2	TRBJ1-1	TGTGCCAGCAGTGAAGCGGGGGCCACTGAAGCTTTCTTT	CASSEAGATEAFF
-	-	TRBV11-3	TRBJ1-6	TGTGCCAGCAGCTTTGGCCCTGGTGAACCCCTCCACTTT	CASSFGPGEPLHF
many	TRBD2	TRBV5-1	TRBJ2-5	TGCGCCAGCAGCTTGGTAGCACAGCGGGATCAAGAGACCCAGTACTTC	CASSLVAQRDQETQYF
many	TRBD1	TRBV7-2	TRBJ1-1	TGTGCCAGCAGGGTACAGGGGGCGTTTACTGAAGCTTTCTTT	CASRVQGAFTEAFF
many	-	TRBV24-1	TRBJ2-5	TGTGCCACCAGTGATAGGACCTACCAAGAGACCCAGTACTTC	CATSDRTYQETQYF
few	-	TRBV20-1	TRBJ1-1	TGCAGTGCTAGAGGGACAGCCAGAACTGAAGCTTTCTTT	CSARGTARTEAFF
-	TRBD1	TRBV3-1	TRBJ1-5	TGTGCCAGCAGCCAAGGGGACAGCCGACTCGATAAGCCCCAGCATTTT	CASSQGDSRLDKPQHF
-	TRBD2	TRBV5-1	TRBJ2-5	TGCGCCAGCAGCTTGGCCATAGCGGGAGCGGGGGAGACCCAGTACTTC	CASSLAIAGAGETQYF
few	-	TRBV28	TRBJ1-1	TGTGCCACCCCCGGGGAAATGATGGCTTTCTTT	CATPGEMMAFF
few	-	TRBV29-1	TRBJ2-7	TGCAGCGTTGCTCGCCTCGAGAAGGGCTACGAGCAGTACTTC	CSVARLEKGYEQYF
-	TRBD1	TRBV5-6	TRBJ2-7	TGTGCCAGCTGTAAGGTAGGGGGCAGCGACGAGCAGTACTTC	CASCKVGGSDEQYF
-	TRBD1	TRBV12-3/TRBV12-4	TRBJ2-5	TGTGCCAGCAGGAGGCAGGGGGCCGAGACCCAGTACTTC	CASRRQGAETQYF
-	-	TRBV7-9	TRBJ2-7	TGTGCCAGCAGCCCGTCCGGACGCCTCTCCTACGAGCAGTACTTC	CASSPSGRLSYEQYF
few	TRBD1	TRBV20-1	TRBJ1-4	TGCAGTGCTAGGAAAGGACAGGCTAATGAAAAACTGTTTTTT	CSARKGQANEKLFF
few	TRBD2	TRBV12-3/TRBV12-4	TRBJ2-1	TGTGCCAGCAGTTTAGAAGGTAGCGGGGGGATCAATGAGCAGTTCTTC	CASSLEGSGGINEQFF
many	TRBD2	TRBV7-3	TRBJ2-5	TGTGCCAGCAGCCAATCGGGACTAGCGGGAGAGACCCAGTACTTC	CASSQSGLAGETQYF
-	-	TRBV20-1	TRBJ2-5	TGCAGTGCTAGAGTCGTACAGTCAGAGACCCAGTACTTC	CSARVVQSETQYF
-	-	TRBV19	TRBJ2-7	TGTGCCAGTAGTGGTCCGCCCTACGAGCAGTACTTC	CASSGPPYEQYF
-	-	TRBV12-3/TRBV12-4	TRBJ2-1	TGTGCCAGCAGTTTTGGGCAGCGGCCTTACAATGAGCAGTTCTTC	CASSFGQRPYNEQFF
-	-	TRBV12-3/TRBV12-4	TRBJ2-5	TGTGCCAGCAGCCCCGGGGGGCCTTCCGAGACCCAGTACTTC	CASSPGGPSETQYF
many	-	TRBV2	TRBJ2-7	TGTGCCAGCAGTGAACCACCCAGCCACGAGCAGTACTTC	CASSEPPSHEQYF
few	-	TRBV4-1	TRBJ1-1	TGCGCCAGCAGCCGAGTACTCGGGACTGAAGCTTTCTTT	CASSRVLGTEAFF
few	-	TRBV5-1	TRBJ1-1	TGCGCCAGCAGCTTTGGAGACGTCACTGAAGCTTTCTTT	CASSFGDVTEAFF
many	-	TRBV6-1	TRBJ2-7	TGTGCCAGCAGGGGGTCATTCACCTACGAGCAGTACTTC	CASRGSFTYEQYF
few	TRBD2	TRBV14	TRBJ2-7	TGTGCCAGCAGCCCGGCGGGAGGCCGATTGTTCGAGCAGTACTTC	CASSPAGGRLFEQYF
many	-	TRBV5-6	TRBJ2-5	TGTGCCAGCTCGGCGGCGGGGAGGTACCAAGAGACCCAGTACTTC	CASSAAGRYQETQYF